The clone carrying this T cell receptor (beta chain) was seen only a few times. Antigen specificity is unknown. The time point is: neoterminal ileum biopsy at postoperative endoscopy, about 6 months after surgery. This entry is derived from a study of T cell repertoires in ileal Crohn's disease. Study outcomes and limitations: Active smokers at surgery had more clonal expansions than non-smokers. Compared with CD4 T cells, sorted CD8 cells carried more expanded clones.

Trimming at V came to 9 bases and at J to 7 bases, leaving 10 bases not matched to a gene. CDR1 and CDR2 from the germline V gene are SNHLY and FYNNEI. The CDR3 extends over 15 amino acids. Libraries were prepared by immunoSEQ multiplex PCR; TCRdb keeps only in-frame clonotypes and omits some of them. The table lists roughly 5,000 clones, around 69% of them singletons. The clonotype originates from an adult with Crohn's disease. The sequenced sample consisted of ileal tissue. V gene TRBV2 combines with J gene TRBJ1-6; TRBD1 aligns across 9 bases. This CDR3 is CASGVRDRDNSPLHF. The CDR3 DNA reads TGTGCCAGTGGGGTCCGGGACAGGGACAATTCACCCCTCCACTTT.